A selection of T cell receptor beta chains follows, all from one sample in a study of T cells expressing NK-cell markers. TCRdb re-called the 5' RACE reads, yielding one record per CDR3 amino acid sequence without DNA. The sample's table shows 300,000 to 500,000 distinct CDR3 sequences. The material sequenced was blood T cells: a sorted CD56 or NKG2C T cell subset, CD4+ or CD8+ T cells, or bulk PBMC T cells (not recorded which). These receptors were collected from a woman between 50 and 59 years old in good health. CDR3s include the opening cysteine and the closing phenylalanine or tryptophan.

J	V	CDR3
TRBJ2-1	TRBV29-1	CSVPDRGNNEQFF
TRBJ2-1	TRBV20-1	CSARSSGSSYNEQFF
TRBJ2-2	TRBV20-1	CSARDLLQGGELFF
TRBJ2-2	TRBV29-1	CSVGEGHVTGELFF
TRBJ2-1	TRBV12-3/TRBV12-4	CASTQGLANNEQFF
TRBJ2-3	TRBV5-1	CASSLGKARQDTQYF
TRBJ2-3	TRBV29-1	CSHRTGDTDTQYF
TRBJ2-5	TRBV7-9	CASSSHSGTGRSEETQYF
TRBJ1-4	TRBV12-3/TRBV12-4	CASSPGGTDEKLFF
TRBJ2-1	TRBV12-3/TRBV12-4	CASSLGGLAGNEQFF